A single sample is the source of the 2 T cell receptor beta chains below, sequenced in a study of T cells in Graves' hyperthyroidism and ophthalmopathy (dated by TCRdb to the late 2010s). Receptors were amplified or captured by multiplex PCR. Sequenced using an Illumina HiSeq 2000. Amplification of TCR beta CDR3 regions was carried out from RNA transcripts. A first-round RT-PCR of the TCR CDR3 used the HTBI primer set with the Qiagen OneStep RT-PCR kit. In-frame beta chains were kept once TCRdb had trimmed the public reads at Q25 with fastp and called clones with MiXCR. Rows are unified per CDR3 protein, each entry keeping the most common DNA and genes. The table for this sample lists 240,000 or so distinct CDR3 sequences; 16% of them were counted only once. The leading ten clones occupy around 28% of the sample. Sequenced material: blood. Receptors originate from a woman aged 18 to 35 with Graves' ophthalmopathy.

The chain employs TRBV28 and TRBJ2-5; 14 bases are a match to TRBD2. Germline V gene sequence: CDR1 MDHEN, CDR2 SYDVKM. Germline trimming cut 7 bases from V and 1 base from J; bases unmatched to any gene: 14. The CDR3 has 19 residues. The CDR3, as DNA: TGTGCCAGCAACCCAACGGTGAGGACTAGCGGGGGGCCCCAAGAGACCCAGTACTTC. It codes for CASNPTVRTSGGPQETQYF.

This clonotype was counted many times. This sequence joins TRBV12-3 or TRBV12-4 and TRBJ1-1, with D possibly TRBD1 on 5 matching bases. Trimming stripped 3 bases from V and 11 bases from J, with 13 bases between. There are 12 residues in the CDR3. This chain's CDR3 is CASSFGQGGAFF. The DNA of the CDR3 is TGTGCCAGCAGTTTCGGGCAGGGCGGCGCTTTCTTT.